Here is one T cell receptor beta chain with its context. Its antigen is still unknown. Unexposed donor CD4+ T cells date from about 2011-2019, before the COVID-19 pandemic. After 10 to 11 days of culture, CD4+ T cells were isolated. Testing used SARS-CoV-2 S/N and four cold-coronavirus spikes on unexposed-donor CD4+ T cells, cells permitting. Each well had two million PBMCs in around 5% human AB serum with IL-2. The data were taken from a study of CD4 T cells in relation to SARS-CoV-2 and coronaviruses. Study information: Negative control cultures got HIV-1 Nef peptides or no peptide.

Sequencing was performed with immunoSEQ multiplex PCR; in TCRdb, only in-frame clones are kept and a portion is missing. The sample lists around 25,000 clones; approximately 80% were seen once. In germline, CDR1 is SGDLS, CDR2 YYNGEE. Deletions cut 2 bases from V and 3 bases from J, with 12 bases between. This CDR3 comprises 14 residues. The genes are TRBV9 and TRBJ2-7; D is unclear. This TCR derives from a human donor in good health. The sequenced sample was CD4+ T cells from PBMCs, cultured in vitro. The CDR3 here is CASSVDFGNYEQYF. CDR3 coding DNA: TGTGCCAGCAGCGTTGATTTCGGAAACTACGAGCAGTACTTC.